Following are 21 T cell receptor beta chains from one sample sequenced in a study of blood T cell repertoires in COVID-19. Profiling relied on immunoSEQ multiplex PCR, and the TCRdb table lists in-frame clones only, not all of them. The sample includes 150,000 to 200,000 clones, about 80% seen only once; the top ten take over 7.5%. The sequencing sample was made of peripheral blood. The receptors shown here come from a woman in her sixties or seventies with acute or convalescent COVID-19.

This chain joins TRBV2 and TRBJ1-2; D uncertain. CDR3 length: 13 amino acids. The germline V and J ends were trimmed by 6 bases and 4 bases, with 12 bases remaining between them. Germline CDR1 is SNHLY and CDR2 is FYNNEI. The CDR3 region is CASSQLPLYGYTF. In DNA form, the CDR3 reads TGTGCCAGCAGCCAACTCCCCCTCTATGGCTACACCTTC.

The chain recombines TRBV5-1 with TRBJ2-3; D remains ambiguous. Germline V gene sequence: CDR1 SGHRS, CDR2 YFSETQ. The CDR3 extends over 12 amino acids. With 0 bases removed from V and 5 bases from J, the gap between germline ends came to 4 bases. CDR3 DNA: TGCGCCAGCAGCTTGGTACAAGATACGCAGTATTTT. Protein sequence: CASSLVQDTQYF.

This clone was observed a handful of times. This chain uses TRBV7-3 with TRBJ1-2; D call uncertain. Trimming stripped 3 bases from V and 6 bases from J, with 11 bases between. This CDR3 has 13 residues. Looked up from germline, CDR1 is SGHTA and CDR2 is FQGTGA. The CDR3 DNA reads as TGTGCCAGCAGCTTGGGTGTGGAGGATGGCTACACCTTC. Protein sequence: CASSLGVEDGYTF.

The chain has TRBV7-2 and TRBJ1-5; D is uncertain. Trimming removed 1 base at V and 6 bases at J, with 13 bases between. CDR1 and CDR2 from the germline V gene are SGHTA and FQGNSA. CDR3 length: 15 amino acids. CDR3 in amino acids: CASSLVGEMGQPQHF. The CDR3 DNA is TGTGCCAGCAGCTTAGTGGGAGAGATGGGTCAGCCCCAGCATTTT.

The chain couples TRBV7-2 to TRBJ2-2, with 7 nucleotides matching TRBD2. With V trimmed by 2 bases and J by 4 bases, 7 bases remained unmatched. Germline CDR1 SGHTA, CDR2 FQGNSA. The CDR3 covers 16 residues. The CDR3, as DNA: TGTGCCAGCAGCTTATGGGCGGGGGACCGCACCGGGGAGCTGTTTTTT. Residues: CASSLWAGDRTGELFF. The full variable domain, its missing parts supplied by reference TRBV7-2 and TRBJ2-2, is GAGVSQSPSNKVTEKGKDVELRCDPISGHTALYWYRQSLGQGLEFLIYFQGNSAPDKSGLPSDRFSAERTGGSVSTLTIQRTQQEDSAVYLCASSLWAGDRTGELFFGEGSRLTVL.

The V and J genes are TRBV6-1 and TRBJ1-2; no reliable D call. The V and J ends lost 3 bases and 2 bases respectively, with 4 bases between them. The CDR3 contains 12 residues. Germline V gene lookup returns CDR1 MNHNS and CDR2 SASEGT. The CDR3 region is CASSERNYGYTF. The CDR3 bases are TGTGCCAGCAGTGAGAGGAACTATGGCTACACCTTC.

This chain connects TRBV28 to TRBJ2-1; perhaps TRBD2 as D (5 bases). The germline CDR1 and CDR2 sequences are MDHEN and SYDVKM. V was trimmed by 6 bases and J by 3 bases, leaving 18 bases between them. CDR3 length: 16 residues. DNA of the CDR3: TGTGCCAGCAGGAAAGGGCGGGTTCCAGGCTACAATGAGCAGTTCTTC. It translates to CASRKGRVPGYNEQFF.

The chain has TRBV18 and TRBJ2-7; possibly TRBD2 for D (7 bases). V lost 0 bases and J lost 2, with 11 bases in between. The germline V gene encodes CDR1 KGHSH and CDR2 LQKENI. The CDR3 extends over 15 amino acids. In nucleotides, the CDR3 is TGTGCCAGCTCACCACCCCAGGGGAGGGCCTACGAGCAGTACTTC. Translating it yields CASSPPQGRAYEQYF.

This clone has a single count. This rearrangement joins TRBV7-9 to TRBJ2-3; a possible D gene is TRBD1 (6 bases). Trimming removed 1 base at V and 1 base at J, with 9 bases between. Germline V gene data show CDR1 as SEHNR and CDR2 as FQNEAQ (reference sequence). This CDR3 has 15 amino acids. In nucleotides, the CDR3 is TGTGCCAGCAGCTTAGAGGCAGGGGGCACAGATACGCAGTATTTT. It codes for CASSLEAGGTDTQYF. Full variable domain (remainder filled in from reference TRBV7-9 and TRBJ2-3): DTGVSQNPRHKITKRGQNVTFRCDPISEHNRLYWYRQTLGQGPEFLTYFQNEAQLEKSRLLSDRFSAERPKGSFSTLEIQRTEQGDSAMYLCASSLEAGGTDTQYFGPGTRLTVL.

V and J are TRBV6-5 and TRBJ1-4; 9 bases agree with TRBD1. The CDR3 has 16 residues. The V gene end was trimmed by 4 bases and the J gene end by 2 bases; junction bases not matched to a gene: 5. CDR1 is MNHEY, CDR2 SVGAGI, per germline. Here the CDR3 reads CASSSGTGITNEKLFF. CDR3 nucleotides: TGTGCCAGCAGTTCCGGGACAGGGATTACTAATGAAAAACTGTTTTTT.

This clone occurred once. This sample includes further DNA sequences coding for the same CDR3. This chain connects TRBV5-1 to TRBJ2-1, with 7 bases identical to TRBD2. The V gene's germline CDR1 is SGHRS and CDR2 YFSETQ. The CDR3 contains 15 residues. The ends lost 0 bases at V and 2 bases at J; junction bases unmatched: 2. The CDR3 DNA reads as TGCGCCAGCAGCTTGGCGGGAGGCACCTACAATGAGCAGTTCTTC. Translated, it gives CASSLAGGTYNEQFF.

The chain uses TRBV10-1 and TRBJ2-1; TRBD2 matches 8 bases. CDR3 length: 18 amino acids. CDR1 WNHNN and CDR2 SYGVQD come from the germline V gene (reference sequence). With 2 bases clipped from V and 0 bases from J, the junction kept 9 bases outside the gene matches. CDR3 protein: CASSERSSGPSSYNEQFF. In nucleotides, the CDR3 is TGCGCCAGCAGTGAGAGGTCTAGCGGGCCTAGCTCCTACAATGAGCAGTTCTTC.

This chain uses TRBV30 with TRBJ2-7, with TRBD2 matching over 15 bases. Trimming took 0 bases from V and 11 from J; bases not matched to a gene: 5. This CDR3 spans 14 amino acids. CDR1 is GTSNPN, CDR2 SVGIG, per germline (reference sequence). CDR3 in amino acids: CAWSVGLAGGPEYF. CDR3 coding DNA: TGTGCCTGGAGTGTAGGACTAGCGGGAGGGCCAGAGTACTTC.

This clone was counted only a few times. J is TRBJ1-6 and V is TRBV6-2 or TRBV6-3; possible D gene TRBD1, 5 bases. Deletions cut 6 bases from V and 5 bases from J, with 11 bases between. Per germline, CDR1 MNHEY and CDR2 SVGEGT. The CDR3 contains 14 residues. CDR3 sequence reads: CASSSGHHNSPLHF. The CDR3 coding sequence is TGTGCCAGCAGCTCTGGACACCATAATTCACCCCTCCACTTT.

This clone was detected only once. The chain is built from TRBV6-5 and TRBJ2-5; unclear D gene. Germline V gene sequence: CDR1 MNHEY, CDR2 SVGAGI. The CDR3 runs 11 residues. Trimming took 6 bases from V and 8 from J, leaving 10 bases between them. CDR3 bases: TGTGCCAGCAGGGCCCTGGGCACCCAGTACTTC. It is translated as CASRALGTQYF.

The rearrangement joins TRBV19 to TRBJ1-1, with D maybe TRBD1 (6 bases). V lost 5 bases and J lost 3, with 10 bases in between. Germline CDR1 reads LNHDA; CDR2 reads SQIVND (reference sequence). CDR3 size: 13 residues. The CDR3 sequence is CASSPRTDTEAFF. The CDR3 region has the DNA TGTGCCAGTAGTCCCCGGACAGACACTGAAGCTTTCTTT.

This clone turned up a few times. The V and J genes are TRBV28 and TRBJ2-5, with unresolved D. This CDR3 has 13 amino acids. CDR1 and CDR2 (germline): MDHEN, SYDVKM. The V gene lost 8 bases and the J gene lost 3 bases, with 13 bases spanning the gap. CDR3 loop: CASCEASKETQYF. CDR3 nucleotides: TGTGCCAGCTGTGAGGCAAGTAAAGAGACCCAGTACTTC.

This chain connects TRBV11-2 to TRBJ2-7, with a tentative D call TRBD1 (6 bases). Trimming pared 4 bases from V and 3 bases from J, leaving 16 bases between. CDR3 size: 15 residues. Germline values: CDR1 SGHAT, CDR2 FQNNGV. The CDR3 is CASSYNPGHDYEQYF. For the CDR3, the DNA is TGTGCCAGCAGCTACAATCCGGGACACGACTACGAGCAGTACTTC.

The chain recombines TRBV3-1 (or the pseudogene TRBV3-2) with TRBJ1-2; 10 bases agree with TRBD1. CDR3 length equals 16 residues. The ends lost 5 bases at V and 4 bases at J; junction bases unmatched: 10. Germline V gene data show CDR1 as LGHDT and CDR2 as YNNKEL (reference sequence). DNA of the CDR3: TGTGCCAGCAGCATTCGGGACAGGGGATTCTCCTATGGCTACACCTTC. This translates into CASSIRDRGFSYGYTF.

The chain links TRBV19 to TRBJ1-5; D gene unclear. The CDR3 covers 14 residues. Trimming took 8 bases from V and 0 from J, leaving 11 bases between them. Germline V CDR1 and CDR2: LNHDA, SQIVND (reference sequence). The CDR3 spells CASGGFDSNQPQHF. For the CDR3, the DNA is TGTGCCAGTGGAGGGTTTGATAGCAATCAGCCCCAGCATTTT.

V usage is TRBV7-3 and J usage is TRBJ2-1; TRBD2 matches 8 bases. This CDR3 has 14 amino acids. The V gene end was trimmed by 5 bases and the J gene end by 5 bases; junction bases not matched to a gene: 5. The germline V gene has CDR1 SGHTA and CDR2 FQGTGA. CDR3: CASSKSGGNNEQFF. In DNA, the CDR3 is TGTGCCAGCAGCAAAAGCGGGGGAAACAATGAGCAGTTCTTC.